Presented here are 21 T cell receptor beta chains from one specimen sequenced in a study of human T cells and chemical hapten exposure. It was the library that attached unique molecular identifiers to individual cDNA molecules. TCRdb re-derived calls from the reads in MiXCR, one entry per CDR3 protein. The sample yields around 120,000 distinct CDR3 sequences, more than 8.5% seen once. Total RNA was isolated from unfractionated whole blood. Sequenced sample: whole blood. The receptors stem from a human donor in good health. Some clones in this sample may be carry-over from other donors' samples.

This clonotype was found a few times. The chain joins TRBV20-1 to TRBJ2-7; D possibly matches TRBD1 or TRBD2 (5 bases each). The CDR3 has 14 residues. Germline V gene sequence: CDR1 DFQATT, CDR2 SNEGSKA (reference sequence). Trimming took off 2 bases at V and 3 bases at J, with 14 bases between the two ends. CDR3 sequence reads: CSARHRDVDYEQYF. The CDR3 DNA is TGCAGTGCTAGACACCGGGACGTGGACTACGAGCAGTACTTC.

CDR3 bases: TGTGCCACCAGTGATTCGGGCAGGGGCCCCTACAATGAGCAGTTCTTC. Translation gives CATSDSGRGPYNEQFF. The genes are TRBV24-1 and TRBJ2-1; possibly TRBD1 for D (6 bases). The CDR3 covers 16 residues. V lost 2 bases and J 2 bases, leaving 12 bases between the germline ends. Germline V gene lookup returns CDR1 KGHDR and CDR2 SFDVKD.

Many counts were recorded for this clonotype. The chain carries TRBV27 and TRBJ2-7; D perhaps matches TRBD2 (5 bases). This CDR3 spans 13 amino acids. Trimming shortened V by 3 bases and J by 7 bases, and 13 bases separated the two germline ends. Germline V gene lookup returns CDR1 MNHEY and CDR2 SMNVEV (reference sequence). This CDR3 is CASSFSRGGEQYF. CDR3 nucleotides: TGTGCCAGCAGTTTCAGTCGGGGTGGTGAGCAGTACTTC.

Ten or more counts support this clonotype. The rearrangement uses TRBV5-6 and TRBJ1-5; perhaps TRBD1 as D (5 bases). CDR1 and CDR2 (germline): SGHDT, YYEEEE. V was cut by 3 bases and J by 3 bases, with 10 bases left in between. This CDR3 has 14 residues. The CDR3 region is CASSSGTYNQPQHF. The CDR3 DNA sequence: TGTGCCAGCAGCTCCGGGACGTACAATCAGCCCCAGCATTTT.

This clonotype was seen repeatedly, ten times or more. This sequence joins TRBV18 and TRBJ2-7; 9 bases align to TRBD1. Looked up from germline, CDR1 is KGHSH and CDR2 is LQKENI. The CDR3 is 15 residues long. Unmatched junction bases numbered 6, after V lost 5 bases and J lost 1 base. As DNA, the CDR3 is TGTGCCAGCTCATCCGGACAGGGGCTTTCCTACGAGCAGTACTTC. Protein sequence: CASSSGQGLSYEQYF.

This clonotype was seen ten or more times. The DNA for the CDR3 is TGCAGTGCCTCTCAGGGGTCAAGCAATCAGCCCCAGCATTTT. Translation gives CSASQGSSNQPQHF. The genes are TRBV20-1 and TRBJ1-5; perhaps TRBD1 as D (6 bases). The length of the CDR3 is 14 residues. V gave up 6 bases and J gave up 1 base, with 13 bases separating them. Germline V gene lookup returns CDR1 DFQATT and CDR2 SNEGSKA (reference sequence).

This clonotype was picked up a small number of times. CDR3 nucleotides: TGCGCCAGCAGTCAACGTCTAGGGGCCGGGGAGCTGTTTTTT. As protein: CASSQRLGAGELFF. The chain is built from TRBV23-1 and TRBJ2-2; tentative D call: TRBD1 (5 bases). TRBV23-1 is labeled an ORF, and its function is uncertain. With 2 bases removed from V and 6 bases from J, the gap between germline ends came to 10 bases. CDR3 size: 14 residues.

This clonotype turned up a few times. The chain carries TRBV5-6 and TRBJ1-5; D possibly corresponds to TRBD1 (6 bases). This CDR3 contains 16 residues. V was pared by 4 bases and J by 5 bases, with 19 bases between. Germline-derived CDR1 and CDR2 are SGHDT and YYEEEE. The CDR3: CASSTGGGAGDQPQHF. CDR3 coding DNA: TGTGCCAGCAGCACCGGAGGGGGGGCCGGAGATCAGCCCCAGCATTTT. The full variable domain, rest sourced from reference TRBV5-6 and TRBJ1-5, is DAGVTQSPTHLIKTRGQQVTLRCSPKSGHDTVSWYQQALGQGPQFIFQYYEEEERQRGNFPDRFSGHQFPNYSSELNVNALLLGDSALYLCASSTGGGAGDQPQHFGDGTRLSIL.

This clonotype has at least ten counts. V and J are TRBV10-3 and TRBJ2-3, with 7 bases lining up with TRBD2. The CDR3 has 14 residues. The germline CDR1 and CDR2 sequences are ENHRY and SYGVKD. V was pared by 3 bases and J by 1 base, with 1 base of the junction left unmatched. The CDR3 sequence is CAISDGGGTDTQYF. CDR3 nucleotide sequence: TGTGCCATCAGTGATGGGGGGGGCACAGATACGCAGTATTTT.

This chain links TRBV7-2 with TRBJ2-1; 7 nucleotides agree with TRBD1. The CDR3 extends over 13 amino acids. Germline lookup yields CDR1 SGHTA and CDR2 FQGNSA. J gave up 5 bases and V 7 bases, and 5 bases lay outside the gene matches. This CDR3 is CASTRQGDNEQFF. The DNA for the CDR3 is TGTGCCAGCACCAGACAGGGAGACAATGAGCAGTTCTTC.

The V gene is TRBV7-2, the J gene TRBJ2-7; D might be TRBD1 (6 bases). CDR3 length: 15 residues. With 1 base removed from V and 8 bases from J, the gap between germline ends came to 18 bases. Germline CDR1 is SGHTA and CDR2 is FQGNSA. The chain's CDR3 is CASSLGQGFVFKQYF. The CDR3 DNA follows: TGTGCCAGCAGCTTAGGCCAGGGGTTTGTCTTCAAGCAGTACTTC. The whole variable domain, remainder taken from reference TRBV7-2 and TRBJ2-7, is GAGVSQSPSNKVTEKGKDVELRCDPISGHTALYWYRQSLGQGLEFLIYFQGNSAPDKSGLPSDRFSAERTGGSVSTLTIQRTQQEDSAVYLCASSLGQGFVFKQYFGPGTRLTVT.

The genes are TRBV3-1 and TRBJ2-1, with D unresolved. Germline-derived CDR1 and CDR2 are LGHDT and YNNKEL (reference sequence). The CDR3 contains 18 residues. V lost 4 bases and J 1 base, leaving 20 bases between the germline ends. The CDR3 here is CASSPLPPDEESYNEQFF. Here the CDR3 DNA reads TGTGCCAGCAGCCCCCTCCCCCCGGACGAGGAATCCTACAATGAGCAGTTCTTC.

The chain recombines TRBV5-5 with TRBJ2-3; D is possibly TRBD1 or TRBD2 (5 bases each). The CDR3 has 17 residues. CDR1 and CDR2 from the germline V gene are SGHKS and YYEKEE (reference sequence). Trimming cost V 0 bases and J 1 base, with 15 bases left between them. In DNA form, the CDR3 reads TGTGCCAGCAGCTTGGTTGGGACGGGAAAGGGCACAGATACGCAGTATTTT. Translating it yields CASSLVGTGKGTDTQYF.

The table lists this clonotype with many counts. The chain recombines TRBV30 with TRBJ2-7; 9 bases map to TRBD2. Germline V CDR1 and CDR2: GTSNPN, SVGIG (reference sequence). V dropped 3 bases and J dropped 0; count of bases not matched to a gene: 6. The CDR3 is 15 amino acids. The CDR3 sequence: CAWRPLAGSSYEQYF. CDR3 nucleotides: TGTGCCTGGAGACCTCTAGCGGGAAGCTCCTACGAGCAGTACTTC. Variable domain in full (rest from reference TRBV30 and TRBJ2-7): SQTIHQWPATLVQPVGSPLSLECTVEGTSNPNLYWYRQAAGRGLQLLFYSVGIGQISSEVPQNLSASRPQDRQFILSSKKLLLSDSGFYLCAWRPLAGSSYEQYFGPGTRLTVT.

This clonotype appeared a few times. The CDR3 protein is CASSLSWGGETQYF. The DNA of the CDR3 is TGTGCCAGCAGTTTATCCTGGGGAGGAGAGACCCAGTACTTC. The chain carries TRBV27 and TRBJ2-5, with D possibly being TRBD2 (6 bases). Germline values: CDR1 MNHEY, CDR2 SMNVEV (reference sequence). The CDR3 spans 14 residues. Trimming shortened V by 0 bases and J by 4 bases, and 9 bases separated the two germline ends.

This clonotype was counted at least ten times. V usage is TRBV7-9 and J usage is TRBJ2-7; no definite D call. With 0 bases removed from V and 3 bases from J, the gap between germline ends came to 21 bases. Germline CDR1 reads SEHNR; CDR2 reads FQNEAQ (reference sequence). This CDR3 spans 18 amino acids. This chain's CDR3 is CASSLARSESSFIYEQYF. In DNA, the CDR3 is TGTGCCAGCAGCTTAGCGAGGTCAGAATCATCATTCATCTACGAGCAGTACTTC.

A few counts support this clonotype. The genes are TRBV20-1 and TRBJ2-2, with D possibly TRBD1 on 6 matching bases. V was pared by 4 bases and J by 2 bases, with 14 bases between. Germline V gene lookup returns CDR1 DFQATT and CDR2 SNEGSKA (reference sequence). This CDR3 is built from 15 residues. The CDR3 DNA reads TGCAGTGCTACGACAGGAGACACAAACACCGGGGAGCTGTTTTTT. Its translation: CSATTGDTNTGELFF.

This clonotype was recorded many times. The chain links TRBV5-4 to TRBJ1-6; D gene uncertain. This CDR3 region has 12 residues. Trimming took off 4 bases at V and 6 bases at J, with 5 bases between the two ends. CDR1 and CDR2 (germline): SGHNT, YYREEE (reference sequence). For the CDR3, the DNA is TGTGCCAGCAGCACCGGTAATTCACCCCTCCACTTT. Translation: CASSTGNSPLHF.

This rearrangement joins TRBV20-1 to TRBJ2-1; 10 bases match TRBD2. This CDR3 has 17 residues. The V gene end was trimmed by 7 bases and the J gene end by 8 bases; junction bases not matched to a gene: 20. Germline V gene data show CDR1 as DFQATT and CDR2 as SNEGSKA (reference sequence). The CDR3 coding sequence is TGCAGTGTTCAAATGCCCTACGCTAGCGGGAGTTATGATGAGCAGTTCTTC. It codes for CSVQMPYASGSYDEQFF.

This clonotype was recorded at least ten times. This chain joins TRBV20-1 and TRBJ1-1; perhaps TRBD1 as D (5 bases). There are 16 residues in the CDR3. CDR1 DFQATT and CDR2 SNEGSKA come from the germline V gene (reference sequence). The germline V and J ends were trimmed by 0 bases and 0 bases, with 14 bases remaining between them. CDR3 nucleotide sequence: TGCAGTGCTAGAGATCCCTCAGGGCCCATGAACACTGAAGCTTTCTTT. Residues: CSARDPSGPMNTEAFF.

This clonotype has only a few counts. The gene calls are TRBV5-1 and TRBJ2-5, with D possibly being TRBD1 or TRBD2 (6 bases each). V dropped 1 base and J dropped 5 bases, with 12 bases sitting between them. The CDR3 is made up of 14 amino acids. From germline, CDR1 is SGHRS and CDR2 YFSETQ. Written as DNA, the CDR3 is TGCGCCAGCAGCTTGCCACAGGGAGGCGAGACCCAGTACTTC. Its protein is CASSLPQGGETQYF.